This T cell receptor (beta chain) was found in a study of PD-L1 blockade in urothelial cancer. Study-wide background: Blood underwent analysis 3 weeks (second dose) and 6 weeks after treatment began. Study-level points and caveats: Durable benefit was linked to greater 3-week expansion of tumor-associated blood clones.

The table came from immunoSEQ multiplex PCR; TCRdb's copy has only in-frame clones and leaves some out. The table has about 43,000 clones, around nine tenths seen once. The V gene end was trimmed by 2 bases and the J gene end by 3 bases; junction bases not matched to a gene: 6. The germline CDR1 and CDR2 sequences are MNHNY and SVGAGI (reference sequence). The CDR3 loop spans 15 amino acids. With respect to this clone: The antigen is not known.

The material sequenced was PBMCs, taken around atezolizumab (anti-PD-L1) treatment. The source of this sequence is an older woman with urothelial cancer. V and J are TRBV6-6 and TRBJ1-2; 7 nucleotides agree with TRBD1. The CDR3 DNA sequence: TGTGCCAGCAGTTACCCAGACAGGGTGGACTATGGCTACACCTTC. Protein: CASSYPDRVDYGYTF.